A selection of T cell receptor beta chains follows, all from one sample in a study of blood T cell repertoires in COVID-19. Method: immunoSEQ multiplex PCR; TCRdb's copy keeps in-frame clones and lacks some. In the table there are approximately 170,000 clones, around four fifths of which are singletons. The sample taken for sequencing was peripheral blood. The receptor source for this set is a woman in her seventies with COVID-19, enrolled during active disease. Each CDR3 is given with its conserved first and last residue. A D gene is named only where the DNA matches it firmly. The size entry is marked missing in some rows and otherwise reads once, few, many or a size class.

>.|TRBJ2-1|.|TRBV9
CASSVGPSGYNEQFF
TGTGCCAGCAGCGTAGGTCCTAGTGGGTACAATGAGCAGTTCTTC
>.|TRBJ1-1|.|TRBV5-1
CASSLEGGEAFF
TGCGCCAGCAGCTTGGAAGGAGGTGAAGCTTTCTTT
>TRBD2|TRBJ2-7|.|TRBV27
CASSSGLAGVYEQYF
TGTGCCAGCAGTTCGGGACTAGCGGGAGTCTACGAGCAGTACTTC
>TRBD2|TRBJ2-3|.|TRBV27
CASSFFGTSGANTDTQYF
TGTGCCAGCAGTTTCTTCGGGACTAGCGGGGCCAACACAGATACGCAGTATTTT
>TRBD1|TRBJ1-2|.|TRBV7-2
CASSPSAGTGRGPNYGYTF
TGTGCCAGCAGCCCATCGGCGGGGACAGGGAGGGGACCTAACTATGGCTACACCTTC
>.|TRBJ2-4|.|TRBV24-1
CATSDSTEAKNIQYF
TGTGCCACCAGTGATTCGACAGAAGCCAAAAACATTCAGTACTTC
>.|TRBJ2-7|.|TRBV5-1
CASSQGPGDEQYF
TGCGCCAGCAGCCAAGGTCCAGGGGACGAGCAGTACTTC
>.|TRBJ1-3|.|TRBV23-1
CASKETLETAAYGNTIYF
TGCGCCAGCAAAGAAACGTTGGAAACGGCGGCCTATGGAAACACCATATATTTT
>.|TRBJ2-7|.|TRBV20-1
CSAASSDEQYF
TGCAGTGCTGCCTCTAGCGACGAGCAGTACTTC
>.|TRBJ2-1|.|TRBV28
CASCFKLNNEQFF
TGTGCCAGCTGCTTTAAGCTAAACAATGAGCAGTTCTTC
>.|TRBJ2-3|.|TRBV6-5
CASRLRSTDTQYF
TGTGCCAGCAGGCTGCGAAGCACAGATACGCAGTATTTT
>.|TRBJ2-5|.|TRBV19
CASSTGLSYQETQYF
TGTGCCAGTAGTACCGGACTTTCGTACCAAGAGACCCAGTACTTC
>TRBD2|TRBJ2-1|.|TRBV14
CASSSSGKLNEQFF
TGTGCCAGCAGCTCGAGCGGGAAACTCAATGAGCAGTTCTTC
>TRBD1|TRBJ2-1|few|TRBV7-8
CASRFRQGNEQFF
TGTGCCAGCAGATTCAGACAGGGGAATGAGCAGTTCTTC
>TRBD1|TRBJ1-5|.|TRBV4-1
CASSPPGQSNQPQHF
TGCGCCAGCAGCCCCCCGGGACAGAGCAATCAGCCCCAGCATTTT
>TRBD1|TRBJ1-1|few|TRBV6-5
CASRPGQAPEAFF
TGTGCCAGCAGGCCCGGACAGGCCCCTGAAGCTTTCTTT
>TRBD1|TRBJ2-1|.|TRBV24-1
CATEGAEYNEQFF
TGTGCCACCGAGGGGGCGGAGTACAATGAGCAGTTCTTC
>.|TRBJ2-3|.|TRBV12-5
CASGNSGTDTQYF
TGTGCTAGTGGTAACAGCGGTACAGATACGCAGTATTTT
>.|TRBJ1-4|.|TRBV5-5
CASSLVAGPNEKLFF
TGTGCCAGCAGCTTAGTCGCAGGCCCCAATGAAAAACTGTTTTTT
>TRBD1|TRBJ2-6|.|TRBV10-3
CAAGRDRQFSGANVLTF
TGTGCCGCAGGCCGGGACAGACAATTCTCTGGGGCCAACGTCCTGACTTTC
>.|TRBJ1-2|once|TRBV5-1
CASSLDLGHYGYTF
TGCGCCAGCAGCTTGGATTTGGGGCACTATGGCTACACCTTC
>.|TRBJ2-7|.|TRBV11-3
CASSRPLASPPTTYEQYF
TGTGCCAGCAGCCGCCCACTAGCTTCCCCTCCTACTACCTACGAGCAGTACTTC
>.|TRBJ1-6|.|TRBV6-5
CASRETVHSPLHF
TGTGCCAGCAGGGAGACAGTGCACTCACCCCTCCACTTT
>.|TRBJ1-5|.|TRBV12-3/TRBV12-4
CASSSPGRGPQHF
TGTGCCAGCAGTTCCCCCGGGAGGGGGCCCCAGCATTTT
>TRBD1|TRBJ1-2|.|TRBV5-1
CASCPRDRESGYTF
TGCGCCAGCTGCCCCCGGGACAGGGAGAGTGGCTACACCTTC
>.|TRBJ2-5|.|TRBV5-4
CASSLDGGRQETQYF
TGTGCCAGCAGCTTGGATGGAGGGAGGCAGGAGACCCAGTACTTC
>.|TRBJ1-4|.|TRBV30
CAWTLDRSGRLFF
TGTGCCTGGACTTTAGACAGATCCGGACGTTTGTTTTTT
>.|TRBJ2-2|.|TRBV29-1
CSVVSSQGRAGELFF
TGCAGCGTTGTTAGTAGCCAGGGGAGGGCCGGGGAGCTGTTTTTT
>TRBD2|TRBJ2-1|.|TRBV4-1
CASSQGTSGRNEQFF
TGCGCCAGCAGCCAAGGGACTAGCGGACGCAATGAGCAGTTCTTC
>TRBD1|TRBJ1-1|.|TRBV5-1
CASSLDTRGRLAGTEAFF
TGCGCCAGCAGCTTGGATACCAGGGGGCGCTTAGCCGGTACTGAAGCTTTCTTT
>.|TRBJ2-7|.|TRBV27
CASSFKGGYEQYF
TGTGCCAGCAGTTTCAAAGGGGGCTACGAGCAGTACTTC
>.|TRBJ2-3|.|TRBV6-4
CASRLTQRASTDTQYF
TGTGCCAGCAGACTTACCCAGCGGGCCAGCACAGATACGCAGTATTTT
>.|TRBJ2-5|.|TRBV28
CASSFAGFQETQYF
TGTGCCAGCAGTTTCGCCGGGTTCCAAGAGACCCAGTACTTC
>TRBD2|TRBJ2-1|.|TRBV27
CASSWSSGGVNEQFF
TGTGCCAGCAGTTGGTCTAGCGGGGGGGTGAATGAGCAGTTCTTC
>.|TRBJ2-1|few|TRBV4-2
CASSQDLRAGSYNEQFF
TGTGCCAGCAGCCAAGATCTAAGAGCTGGTTCCTACAATGAGCAGTTCTTC
>TRBD1|TRBJ1-2|.|TRBV10-3
CAIRRTGGTNYGYTF
TGTGCCATCAGGAGGACAGGGGGAACTAACTATGGCTACACCTTC
>.|TRBJ2-2|.|TRBV28
CASMARTGGTGELFF
TGTGCCAGCATGGCACGCACAGGTGGCACCGGGGAGCTGTTTTTT
>TRBD1|TRBJ2-3|.|TRBV28
CASSLGQGARIATDTQYF
TGTGCCAGCAGCCTGGGACAGGGGGCGCGTATAGCAACAGATACGCAGTATTTT
>.|TRBJ1-2|.|TRBV29-1
CSVGSNYGYTF
TGCAGCGTTGGTAGTAACTATGGCTACACCTTC
>.|TRBJ1-6|.|TRBV30
CAWSVQGGRDNSPLHF
TGTGCCTGGAGTGTACAAGGGGGACGCGATAATTCACCCCTCCACTTT
>.|TRBJ1-1|few|TRBV6-2/TRBV6-3
CASSFGSTEAFF
TGTGCCAGCAGCTTCGGGAGCACTGAAGCTTTCTTT
>.|TRBJ2-3|few|TRBV20-1
CSASQGTDTQYF
TGCAGTGCTAGTCAGGGCACAGATACGCAGTATTTT
>TRBD1|TRBJ1-5|.|TRBV7-9
CASSPAGCRGHLSNQPQHF
TGTGCCAGCAGCCCGGCAGGGTGCAGGGGGCATTTAAGCAATCAGCCCCAGCATTTT
>.|TRBJ2-3|once|TRBV4-2
CASSQGLDSADTQYF
TGTGCCAGCAGCCAGGGACTGGATTCGGCAGATACGCAGTATTTT
>.|TRBJ2-7|.|TRBV28
CASNSLYEQYF
TGTGCCAGCAATTCCCTCTACGAGCAGTACTTC
>TRBD2|TRBJ2-7|.|TRBV4-2
CASSQDGGSGVEQYF
TGTGCCAGCAGCCAAGATGGTGGTAGCGGGGTGGAGCAGTACTTC
>.|TRBJ1-2|.|TRBV27
CASSLRGNYNYGYTF
TGTGCCAGCAGTTTACGGGGGAATTATAACTATGGCTACACCTTC
>TRBD2|TRBJ2-5|.|TRBV5-4
CASSSGLAGGSGETQYF
TGTGCCAGCAGCTCGGGACTAGCGGGAGGGTCCGGAGAGACCCAGTACTTC
>TRBD1|TRBJ2-3|.|TRBV5-1
CASSSSLSTGKGVTQYF
TGCGCCAGCAGCTCAAGCCTGTCGACAGGGAAGGGAGTTACGCAGTATTTT
>TRBD1|TRBJ1-1|.|TRBV30
CAWSAGTGGYEAFF
TGTGCCTGGAGTGCCGGGACAGGGGGGTATGAAGCTTTCTTT
>TRBD2|TRBJ2-3|.|TRBV6-2/TRBV6-3
CASSGTSGSSTDTQYF
TGTGCCAGCAGTGGGACTAGCGGGAGTAGCACAGATACGCAGTATTTT
>.|TRBJ2-1|.|TRBV2
CASAVLGGYNEQFF
TGTGCCAGCGCAGTCCTTGGTGGTTACAATGAGCAGTTCTTC